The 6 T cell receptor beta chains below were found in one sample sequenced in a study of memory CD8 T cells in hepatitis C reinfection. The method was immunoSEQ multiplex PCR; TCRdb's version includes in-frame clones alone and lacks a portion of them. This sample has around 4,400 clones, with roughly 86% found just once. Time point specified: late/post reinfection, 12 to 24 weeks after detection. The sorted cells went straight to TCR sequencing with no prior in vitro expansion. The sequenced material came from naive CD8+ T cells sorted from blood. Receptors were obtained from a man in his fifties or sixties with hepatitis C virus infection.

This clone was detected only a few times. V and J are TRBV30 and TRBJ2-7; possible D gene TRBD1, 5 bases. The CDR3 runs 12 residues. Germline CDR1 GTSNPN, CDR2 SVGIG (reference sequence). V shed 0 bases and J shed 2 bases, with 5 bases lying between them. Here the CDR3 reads CAWSVGAYEQYF. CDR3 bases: TGTGCCTGGAGTGTAGGGGCCTACGAGCAGTACTTC.

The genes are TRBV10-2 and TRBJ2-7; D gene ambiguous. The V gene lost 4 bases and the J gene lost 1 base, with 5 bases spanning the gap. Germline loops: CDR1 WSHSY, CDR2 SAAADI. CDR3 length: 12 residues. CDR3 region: CASSAGSYEQYF. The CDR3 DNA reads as TGCGCCAGCAGTGCAGGATCCTACGAGCAGTACTTC.

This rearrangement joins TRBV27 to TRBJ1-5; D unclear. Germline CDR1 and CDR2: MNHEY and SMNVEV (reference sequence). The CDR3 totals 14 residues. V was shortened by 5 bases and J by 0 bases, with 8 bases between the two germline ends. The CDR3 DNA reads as TGTGCCAGCAGTAACTTGAATAGCAATCAGCCCCAGCATTTT. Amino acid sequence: CASSNLNSNQPQHF.

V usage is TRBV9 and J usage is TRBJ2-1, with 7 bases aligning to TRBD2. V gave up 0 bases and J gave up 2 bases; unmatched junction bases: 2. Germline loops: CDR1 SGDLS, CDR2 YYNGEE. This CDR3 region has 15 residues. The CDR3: CASSVGSGAYNEQFF. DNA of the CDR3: TGTGCCAGCAGCGTAGGAAGCGGGGCCTACAATGAGCAGTTCTTC.

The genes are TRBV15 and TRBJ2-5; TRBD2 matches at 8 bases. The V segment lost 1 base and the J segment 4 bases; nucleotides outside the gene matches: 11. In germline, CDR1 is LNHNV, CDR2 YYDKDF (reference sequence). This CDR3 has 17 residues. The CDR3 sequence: CATSRVREGGSGETQYF. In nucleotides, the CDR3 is TGTGCCACCAGCAGAGTACGGGAGGGAGGTTCAGGAGAGACCCAGTACTTC.

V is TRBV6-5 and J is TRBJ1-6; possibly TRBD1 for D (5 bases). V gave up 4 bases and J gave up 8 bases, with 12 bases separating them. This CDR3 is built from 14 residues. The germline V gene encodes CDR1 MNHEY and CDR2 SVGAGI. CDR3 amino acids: CASSSTALDSPLHF. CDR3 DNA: TGTGCCAGCAGTTCGACAGCGCTGGATTCACCCCTCCACTTT.